The source of this TCR beta chain is a study of control samples from healthy donors and cancer patients. The CDR3 length is 13 residues. Trimming took 0 bases from V and 1 from J, leaving 4 bases between them. Germline V gene sequence: CDR1 SGHRS, CDR2 YFSETQ. TCRdb keeps only in-frame clones here, not all; method: immunoSEQ multiplex PCR. The profile shows more than 20,000 clones, around 90% of them singletons. The V and J genes are TRBV5-1 and TRBJ2-5; D uncertain. What was sequenced was PBMCs. The sequence derives from a man aged 50-60 years with lung cancer. CDR3 DNA: TGCGCCAGCAGCTTGGAGACCCAAGAGACCCAGTACTTC. Residues: CASSLETQETQYF.